This TCR beta chain was captured in a study of cytomegalovirus exposure and HLA in healthy donors. Broader study findings: Later analysis suggested links between common viral pathogens and several top significant clusters. TCR beta sequences reportedly predicted most subjects' HLA-A and HLA-B alleles accurately. With later analysis, a missense DCLRE1C variant became linked to TCR beta V- and J-gene trimming.

The PCR had 60 Vbeta and 13 Jbeta primers. Only in-frame clones appear in the TCRdb table, and some are missing; sequencing was by immunoSEQ multiplex PCR. The table has about 42,000 clones, 45% to 65% seen once. This clone appeared a few times. Its antigen is undetermined. Nominal health characterized the donors when sampled, though unrecorded immune exposures were likely. With 4 bases clipped from V and 4 bases from J, the junction kept 7 bases outside the gene matches. Germline V gene lookup returns CDR1 SGDLS and CDR2 YYNGEE. CDR3 length equals 14 residues. Sequenced input: PBMCs. This clonotype originated in a human donor in good health. The chain uses TRBV9 and TRBJ1-1; TRBD1 matches 7 bases. The CDR3 DNA sequence: TGTGCCAGCAGCAAACCAGACAGGGCCACTGAAGCTTTCTTT. It codes for CASSKPDRATEAFF.